This T cell receptor (beta chain) was found in a study of beta chain features in type 1 diabetes. Study-level points and caveats: Significant though moderate, a shortening of TCRB CDR3s appeared in all four CD4+ subsets of Type 1 diabetes patients.

Expressed TCRB transcripts were sequenced because the isolated RNA had all been reverse transcribed beforehand. Assay: immunoSEQ multiplex PCR; the TCRdb copy retains only in-frame clones and omits some. The top ten hold 0.017% of the sample, which has some 270,000 clones, roughly 10% seen once. The CDR3 is 16 amino acids. Germline CDR1 and CDR2: MGHRA and YSYEKL. Trimming removed 2 bases at V and 1 base at J, with 14 bases between. This clone was counted only a few times. Its matching antigen is unknown. The chain combines TRBV4-1 with TRBJ1-2; D might be TRBD1 (5 bases). The sequence was obtained from a man aged 25 to 40 with type 1 diabetes. The specimen was naive CD4+ T cells from blood. CDR3 bases: TGCGCCAGCAGCCAAAACCCCTCCGGGGGTAACTATGGCTACACCTTC. Translated: CASSQNPSGGNYGYTF.